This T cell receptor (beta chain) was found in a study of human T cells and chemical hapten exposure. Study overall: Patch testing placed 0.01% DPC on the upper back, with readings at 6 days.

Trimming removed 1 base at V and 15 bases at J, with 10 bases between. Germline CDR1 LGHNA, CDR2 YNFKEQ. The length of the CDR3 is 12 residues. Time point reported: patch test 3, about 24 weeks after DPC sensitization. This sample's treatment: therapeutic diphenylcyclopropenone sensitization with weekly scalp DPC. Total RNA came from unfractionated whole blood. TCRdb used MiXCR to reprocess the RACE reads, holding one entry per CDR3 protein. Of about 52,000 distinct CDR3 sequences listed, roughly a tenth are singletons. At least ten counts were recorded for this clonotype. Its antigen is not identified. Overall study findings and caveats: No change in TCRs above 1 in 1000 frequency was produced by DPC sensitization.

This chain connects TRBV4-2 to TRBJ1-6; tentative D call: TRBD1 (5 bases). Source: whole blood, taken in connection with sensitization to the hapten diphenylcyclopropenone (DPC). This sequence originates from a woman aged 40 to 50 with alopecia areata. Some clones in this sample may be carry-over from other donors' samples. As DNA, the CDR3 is TGTGCCAGCAGCCAAGTGGACACCGGCCTCCACTTT. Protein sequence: CASSQVDTGLHF.